These T cell receptor beta chains were read from a single sample in a study of response to subunit inactivated influenza vaccine. TCRdb reanalysed the RT-PCR reads using MiXCR and keeps one entry per CDR3 protein. The sample has 650,000 to 800,000 distinct CDR3 sequences; approximately 15% are singletons. The input for sequencing was PBMCs from blood, taken around two weeks before vaccination. These TCRs come from a man aged 45-65 years who received an inactivated influenza vaccine. The CDR3 runs from the conserved cysteine through the conserved F or W. Each record gives: V gene, D gene, clone size, J gene, CDR3 protein, CDR3 DNA. D genes are given only for firm matches. Expanded clones get a size class; other rows say once, few or many, or leave the size out.

>TRBV4-1|NA|NA|TRBJ2-2
CASSRYRKEHTGELFF
TGCGCCAGCAGCCGCTACCGAAAGGAACACACCGGGGAGCTGTTTTTT
>TRBV6-1|TRBD1|few|TRBJ1-5
CASSLGAGGFQPQHF
TGTGCCAGCAGTCTTGGGGCAGGGGGCTTCCAGCCCCAGCATTTT
>TRBV12-3/TRBV12-4|NA|few|TRBJ1-2
CASTEGGYGYTF
TGTGCCAGCACCGAAGGGGGCTATGGCTACACCTTC
>TRBV19|TRBD2|NA|TRBJ2-1
CASSIAGGLNEQFF
TGTGCCAGTAGTATAGCGGGAGGCCTCAATGAGCAGTTCTTC
>TRBV5-6|TRBD2|few|TRBJ2-3
CASSGGSGGSTDTQYF
TGTGCCAGCAGCGGGGGTAGTGGCGGGAGTACAGATACGCAGTATTTT
>TRBV7-9|TRBD2|many|TRBJ2-3
CASSLRLATTDTQYF
TGTGCCAGCAGCCTTCGACTAGCCACCACAGATACGCAGTATTTT
>TRBV13|NA|many|TRBJ2-2
CASSLGGDAGELFF
TGTGCCAGCAGCTTAGGTGGGGACGCCGGGGAGCTGTTTTTT
>TRBV7-2|NA|few|TRBJ2-7
CASSPSADFYEQYF
TGTGCCAGCAGCCCGTCCGCGGATTTCTACGAGCAGTACTTC
>TRBV20-1|NA|NA|TRBJ2-2
CSARTGGPVTGELFF
TGCAGTGCTAGAACCGGGGGGCCCGTCACCGGGGAGCTGTTTTTT
>TRBV5-1|NA|few|TRBJ2-7
CASRAGPPEEQYF
TGCGCCAGCAGGGCCGGACCACCCGAGGAGCAGTACTTC
>TRBV6-1|NA|few|TRBJ1-6
CASALGESPLHF
TGTGCCAGCGCACTGGGTGAATCACCCCTCCACTTT
>TRBV7-2|NA|NA|TRBJ2-6
CASSLARGGANVLSF
TGTGCCAGCAGCTTAGCCAGGGGTGGGGCCAACGTCCTGTCTTTC
>TRBV7-2|NA|few|TRBJ1-2
CASRPTGYNGYTF
TGTGCCAGCAGGCCAACAGGTTACAACGGCTACACCTTC
>TRBV14|TRBD2|few|TRBJ2-7
CASSQDRAGYEQYF
TGTGCCAGCAGCCAAGATCGAGCGGGGTACGAGCAGTACTTC
>TRBV6-5|TRBD2|NA|TRBJ2-7
CASSYGTSGRKDEQYF
TGTGCCAGCAGCTACGGGACTAGCGGGAGGAAGGACGAGCAGTACTTC
>TRBV5-1|NA|NA|TRBJ1-1
CASSLGGHENAEAFF
TGCGCCAGCAGCTTGGGGGGACACGAGAACGCTGAAGCTTTCTTT